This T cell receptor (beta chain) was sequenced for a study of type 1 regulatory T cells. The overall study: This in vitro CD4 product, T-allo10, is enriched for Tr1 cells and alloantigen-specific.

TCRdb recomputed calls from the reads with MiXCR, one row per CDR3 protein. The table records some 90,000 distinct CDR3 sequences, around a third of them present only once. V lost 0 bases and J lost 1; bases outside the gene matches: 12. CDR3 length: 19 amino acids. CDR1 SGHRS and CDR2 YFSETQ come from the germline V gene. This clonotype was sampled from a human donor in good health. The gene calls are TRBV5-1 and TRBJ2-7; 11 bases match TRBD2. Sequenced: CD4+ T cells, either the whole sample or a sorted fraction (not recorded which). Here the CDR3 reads CASSLETSGSNLRSYEQYF. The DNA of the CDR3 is TGCGCCAGCAGCTTGGAAACTAGCGGGAGCAATCTGAGATCCTACGAGCAGTACTTC.